One sample yielded the 21 T cell receptor beta chains listed below, sequenced in a study of cytomegalovirus exposure and HLA in healthy donors. Researchers ran the PCR with 60 Vbeta and 13 Jbeta primers. Clones were read by immunoSEQ multiplex PCR, and TCRdb kept only the in-frame ones, dropping some. The table for this sample gives 160,000 or so clones. Material for sequencing was PBMCs. These receptors all stem from a man between 25 and 39 years old in good health and CMV-seronegative.

V is TRBV10-3 and J is TRBJ2-1; D may be TRBD1 (5 bases). The CDR3 extends over 15 amino acids. The V gene's germline CDR1 is ENHRY and CDR2 SYGVKD. The V and J ends lost 5 bases and 0 bases respectively, with 11 bases between them. CDR3 sequence (DNA): TGTGCCATCAGTACACAGGTTAGCTCCTACAATGAGCAGTTCTTC. It codes for CAISTQVSSYNEQFF.

The chain joins TRBV6-1 to TRBJ1-2; D is unclear. Trimming removed 5 bases from V and 7 bases from J, with 14 bases in between. Germline CDR1 is MNHNS and CDR2 is SASEGT. CDR3 size: 13 residues. CDR3 nucleotide sequence: TGTGCCAGCAGTCCCCGGGAACGGAGTGGCTACACCTTC. Its translation is CASSPRERSGYTF.

The CDR3 reads CASSLGLAGDTQYF. CDR3 bases: TGCGCCAGCAGCTTGGGACTAGCGGGAGATACGCAGTATTTT. The chain carries TRBV5-1 and TRBJ2-3, with 10 bases aligning to TRBD2. Germline assignment: CDR1 SGHRS and CDR2 YFSETQ. Trimming cost V 0 bases and J 5 bases; bases outside gene matches: 0. The length of the CDR3 is 14 residues.

As concerns this clone: The CDR3 end shows no conserved phenylalanine or tryptophan, and so a read error is likely. The DNA is omitted, as the CDR3 cannot be located on it reliably, and the CDR3 follows TCRdb's listing. This chain connects TRBV20-1 to TRBJ1-2. The germline CDR1 and CDR2 sequences are DFQATT and SNEGSKA (reference sequence). The CDR3 has 11 residues if both end residues are counted. The CDR3 spells CSAPVRKGIVY.

V gene TRBV27 combines with J gene TRBJ1-4; TRBD1 is a possible D gene (6 bases). The CDR3 consists of 14 residues. The V and J ends lost 3 bases and 8 bases respectively, with 13 bases between them. Per the germline V gene, CDR1 is MNHEY and CDR2 is SMNVEV (reference sequence). This CDR3 is CASSLGGAEEKLFF. The DNA for the CDR3 is TGTGCCAGCAGTTTGGGGGGGGCCGAGGAAAAACTGTTTTTT.

This chain joins TRBV19 and TRBJ2-1, with TRBD1 matching over 10 bases. V was pared by 5 bases and J by 7 bases, with 8 bases of the junction left unmatched. The CDR3 sequence is 15 residues long. The germline V gene has CDR1 LNHDA and CDR2 SQIVND (reference sequence). The CDR3 coding sequence is TGTGCCAGTAGTTCCTCCGGGACAGGGGTTAATGAGCAGTTCTTC. Encoded protein: CASSSSGTGVNEQFF.

The CDR3 region is CASSLRGTENSPLHF. The CDR3 DNA reads as TGCGCCAGCAGCCTCAGGGGAACGGAGAATTCACCCCTCCACTTT. The chain joins TRBV5-1 to TRBJ1-6; TRBD1 is a possible D gene (6 bases). Germline V gives CDR1 SGHRS, CDR2 YFSETQ. Trimming removed 4 bases at V and 7 bases at J, with 15 bases between. The CDR3 loop spans 15 amino acids.

The chain is built from TRBV15 and TRBJ1-1; a possible D gene is TRBD1 (6 bases). The V gene lost 1 base and the J gene lost 0 bases, with 12 bases spanning the gap. The CDR3 sequence is 16 residues long. From germline, CDR1 is LNHNV and CDR2 YYDKDF (reference sequence). CDR3 loop: CATSRVGGHVNTEAFF. CDR3 sequence (DNA): TGTGCCACCAGCAGAGTTGGGGGACACGTGAACACTGAAGCTTTCTTT.

V usage is TRBV10-3 and J usage is TRBJ2-7, with 11 nucleotides matching TRBD2. V dropped 6 bases and J dropped 3; count of bases not matched to a gene: 13. CDR1 and CDR2 from the germline V gene are ENHRY and SYGVKD. This CDR3 contains 17 residues. CDR3 amino acids: CAISEVTSGSPFYEQYF. CDR3 nucleotide sequence: TGTGCCATCAGCGAAGTTACTAGCGGGAGTCCTTTCTACGAGCAGTACTTC.

CDR3 DNA sequence: TGTGCCAGCACCAAAGGGACAGGGAACACTGAAGCTTTCTTT. Translation gives CASTKGTGNTEAFF. The V call is TRBV21-1, the J call TRBJ1-1; TRBD1 was called by the table and not checked on the DNA. TRBV21-1 is deemed a pseudogene. CDR3 size: 14 residues.

This sequence joins TRBV6-5 and TRBJ2-3, with D hard to call. The CDR3 is made up of 13 amino acids. Trimming removed 6 bases from V and 2 bases from J, with 9 bases in between. Germline CDR1 is MNHEY and CDR2 is SVGAGI. CDR3 amino acids: CASRRQTTDTQYF. Written as DNA, the CDR3 is TGTGCCAGCAGGAGGCAGACCACAGATACGCAGTATTTT.

The chain links TRBV6-1 to TRBJ2-7, with D possibly matching TRBD2 (6 bases). Trimming left V 2 bases short and J 4 bases short, with 15 bases between. Looked up from germline, CDR1 is MNHNS and CDR2 is SASEGT. The length of the CDR3 is 15 residues. The CDR3 is CASSEPGGVPYEQYF. Written as DNA, the CDR3 is TGTGCCAGCAGTGAACCCGGGGGAGTCCCATACGAGCAGTACTTC.

V usage is TRBV27 and J usage is TRBJ2-7, with D maybe TRBD2 (7 bases). The V and J ends lost 8 bases and 5 bases respectively, with 16 bases between them. CDR3 size: 13 residues. CDR1 MNHEY and CDR2 SMNVEV come from the germline V gene (reference sequence). The CDR3 loop reads CASGGAGINEQYF. The CDR3 DNA reads as TGTGCCAGCGGGGGGGCGGGAATCAACGAGCAGTACTTC.

The chain carries TRBV5-4 and TRBJ2-2; the D is unclear. The CDR3 is made up of 17 amino acids. From germline, CDR1 is SGHNT and CDR2 YYREEE (reference sequence). V lost 0 bases to trimming and J lost 4 bases, with 16 bases between them. The CDR3 is CASSLVQVRSGTGELFF. Written as DNA, the CDR3 is TGTGCCAGCAGCTTGGTACAAGTACGGTCGGGCACCGGGGAGCTGTTTTTT.

The V call is TRBV5-1, the J call TRBJ2-2; weak D call: TRBD1 (6 bases). The V gene lost 5 bases and the J gene lost 0 bases, with 11 bases spanning the gap. The V gene's germline CDR1 is SGHRS and CDR2 YFSETQ. The CDR3 sequence is 15 residues long. The CDR3 nucleotides are TGCGCCAGCAGTCCAAGACAGGCGAACACCGGGGAGCTGTTTTTT. Protein product: CASSPRQANTGELFF.

This rearrangement joins TRBV30 to TRBJ2-3, with TRBD1 matching over 7 bases. The CDR3 extends over 13 amino acids. V lost 8 bases and J lost 3; bases outside the gene matches: 8. Germline V gives CDR1 GTSNPN, CDR2 SVGIG (reference sequence). The CDR3 sequence is CAILQGTTDTQYF. In DNA, the CDR3 is TGTGCCATTTTACAGGGGACGACAGATACGCAGTATTTT. Full variable domain (missing parts from reference TRBV30 and TRBJ2-3): SQTIHQWPATLVQPVGSPLSLECTVEGTSNPNLYWYRQAAGRGLQLLFYSVGIGQISSEVPQNLSASRPQDRQFILSSKKLLLSDSGFYLCAILQGTTDTQYFGPGTRLTVL.

This rearrangement joins TRBV18 to TRBJ2-5, with a possible D match to TRBD1 (6 bases). The CDR3 has 14 amino acids. V dropped 1 base and J dropped 3 bases, with 9 bases sitting between them. Germline values: CDR1 KGHSH, CDR2 LQKENI. CDR3 bases: TGTGCCAGCTCACCACTTAGGACAGAAGAGACCCAGTACTTC. This translates into CASSPLRTEETQYF.

The genes are TRBV18 and TRBJ2-2; TRBD2 matches 9 bases. V lost 5 bases, J lost 2 bases, and 15 bases stayed unmatched. Germline V lookup: CDR1 KGHSH, CDR2 LQKENI. The CDR3 has 19 residues. The CDR3 loop reads CASSGKREALYTNTGELFF. The CDR3 nucleotides are TGTGCCAGCTCAGGAAAGCGGGAGGCGTTATACACCAACACCGGGGAGCTGTTTTTT. Combining the CDR3 with reference TRBV18 and TRBJ2-2 gives the whole variable domain NAGVMQNPRHLVRRRGQEARLRCSPMKGHSHVYWYRQLPEEGLKFMVYLQKENIIDESGMPKERFSAEFPKEGPSILRIQQVVRGDSAAYFCASSGKREALYTNTGELFFGEGSRLTVL.

The chain's CDR3 is CASSLAPGADNEQFF. Here the CDR3 DNA reads TGCGCCAGCAGCTTGGCCCCGGGAGCGGACAATGAGCAGTTCTTC. The gene calls are TRBV5-1 and TRBJ2-1, with D perhaps TRBD2 (6 bases). Germline CDR1 is SGHRS and CDR2 is YFSETQ. V dropped 0 bases and J dropped 5 bases, with 12 bases sitting between them. This CDR3 spans 15 amino acids.

The chain uses TRBV6-4 and TRBJ2-3; D unclear. Per the germline V gene, CDR1 is MRHNA and CDR2 is SNTAGT. V lost 2 bases to trimming and J lost 2 bases, with 5 bases between them. CDR3 length: 13 amino acids. CDR3 protein: CASSDLNTDTQYF. For the CDR3, the DNA is TGTGCCAGCAGTGACCTAAACACAGATACGCAGTATTTT.

Comments on this clone: One end of the junction varies from germline; a read error may be responsible. This specimen includes other DNA sequences encoding the same CDR3. The V call is TRBV11-1, the J call TRBJ1-1, with 7 bases matching TRBD1. Germline CDR1 and CDR2: SGHAT and FQDESV (reference sequence). The CDR3 has 14 amino acids. The CDR3, as DNA: TGCGCCAGCAGCTTACGACAGGGTGGCACTGAAGCTTTCTTT. Encoded protein: CASSLRQGGTEAFF.